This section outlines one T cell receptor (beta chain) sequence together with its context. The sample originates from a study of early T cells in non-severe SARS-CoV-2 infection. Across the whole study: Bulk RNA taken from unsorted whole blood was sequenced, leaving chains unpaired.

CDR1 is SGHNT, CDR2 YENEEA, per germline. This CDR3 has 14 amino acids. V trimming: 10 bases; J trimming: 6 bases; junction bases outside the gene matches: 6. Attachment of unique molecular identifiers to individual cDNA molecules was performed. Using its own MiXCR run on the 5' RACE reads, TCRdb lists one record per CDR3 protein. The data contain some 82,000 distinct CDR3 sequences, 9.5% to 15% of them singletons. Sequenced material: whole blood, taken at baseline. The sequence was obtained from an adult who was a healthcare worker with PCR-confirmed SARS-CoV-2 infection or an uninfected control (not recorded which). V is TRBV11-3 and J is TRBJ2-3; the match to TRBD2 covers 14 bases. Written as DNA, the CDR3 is TGTGCCACCGCGACTAGCGGGAGGGAGGATACGCAGTATTTT. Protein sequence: CATATSGREDTQYF.